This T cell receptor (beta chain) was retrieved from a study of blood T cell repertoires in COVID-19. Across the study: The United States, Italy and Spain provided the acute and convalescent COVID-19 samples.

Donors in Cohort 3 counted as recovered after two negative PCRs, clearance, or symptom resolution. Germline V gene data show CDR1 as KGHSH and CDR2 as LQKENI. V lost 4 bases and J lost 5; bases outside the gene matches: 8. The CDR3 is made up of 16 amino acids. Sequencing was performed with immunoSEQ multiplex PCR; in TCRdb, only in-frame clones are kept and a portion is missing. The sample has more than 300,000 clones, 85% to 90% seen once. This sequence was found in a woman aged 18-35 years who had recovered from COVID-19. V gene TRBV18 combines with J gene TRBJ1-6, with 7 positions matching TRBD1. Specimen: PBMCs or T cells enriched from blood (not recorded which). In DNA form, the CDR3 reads TGTGCCAGCTCACTATTGACAGGGACGAATAATTCACCCCTCCACTTT. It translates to CASSLLTGTNNSPLHF.